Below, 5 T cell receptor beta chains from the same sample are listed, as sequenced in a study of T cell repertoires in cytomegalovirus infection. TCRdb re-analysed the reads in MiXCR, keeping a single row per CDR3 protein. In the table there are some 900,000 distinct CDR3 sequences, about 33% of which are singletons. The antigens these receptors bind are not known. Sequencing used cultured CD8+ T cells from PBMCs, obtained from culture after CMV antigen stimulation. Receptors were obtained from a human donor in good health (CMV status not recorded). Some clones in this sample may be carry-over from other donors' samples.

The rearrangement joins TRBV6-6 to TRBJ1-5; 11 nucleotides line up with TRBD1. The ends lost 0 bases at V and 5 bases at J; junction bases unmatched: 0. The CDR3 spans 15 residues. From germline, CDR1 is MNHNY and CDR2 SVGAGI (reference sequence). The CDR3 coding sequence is TGTGCCAGCAGTTACTCGGACAGGGGGCATCAGCCCCAGCATTTT. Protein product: CASSYSDRGHQPQHF.

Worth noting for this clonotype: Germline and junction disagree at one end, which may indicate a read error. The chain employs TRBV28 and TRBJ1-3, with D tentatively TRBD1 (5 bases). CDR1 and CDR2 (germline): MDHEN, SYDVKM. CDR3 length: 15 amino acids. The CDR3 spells CGSSPRDGSGNTIYF. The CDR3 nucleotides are TGTGGCAGCAGTCCCCGGGACGGCTCTGGAAACACCATATATTTT.

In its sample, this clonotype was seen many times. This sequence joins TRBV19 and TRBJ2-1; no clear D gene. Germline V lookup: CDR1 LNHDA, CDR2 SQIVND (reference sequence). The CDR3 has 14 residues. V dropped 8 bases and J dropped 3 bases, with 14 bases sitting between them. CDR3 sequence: CASSVATVYNEQFF. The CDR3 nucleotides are TGTGCCAGTTCAGTCGCCACCGTCTACAATGAGCAGTTCTTC.

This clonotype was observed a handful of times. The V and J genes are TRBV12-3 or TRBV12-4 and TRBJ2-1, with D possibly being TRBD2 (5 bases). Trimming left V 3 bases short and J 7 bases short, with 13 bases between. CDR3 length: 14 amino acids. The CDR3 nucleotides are TGTGCCAGCAGTTTCGAAAGAGGAGGAAATGAGCAGTTCTTC. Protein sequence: CASSFERGGNEQFF.

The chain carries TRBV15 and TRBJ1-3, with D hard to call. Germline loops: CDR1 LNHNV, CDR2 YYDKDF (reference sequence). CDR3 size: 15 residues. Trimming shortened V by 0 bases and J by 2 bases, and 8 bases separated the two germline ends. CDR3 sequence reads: CATSRDGGAGNTIYF. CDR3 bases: TGTGCCACCAGCAGAGATGGCGGGGCTGGAAACACCATATATTTT.